The source of this T cell receptor beta chain is a study of blood T cell repertoires in COVID-19. Study-wide background: The analysed material was cDNA or gDNA that came from T cells, B-cell-depleted T cells, or PBMCs.

In the original processing: It was from reference gene primer amplification that nucleated cell counts were estimated. Only in-frame clones appear in the TCRdb table, and some are missing; sequencing was by immunoSEQ multiplex PCR. For V, J and clone size, that table is used; D and trimming come from the DNA. The data show roughly 380,000 clones, over 75% seen once. V lost 5 bases and J 7 bases, leaving 11 bases between the germline ends. CDR1 and CDR2 from the germline V gene are SGHAT and FQDESV (reference sequence). This CDR3 spans 12 amino acids. The sample comprised peripheral blood. The rearrangement links TRBV11-1 to TRBJ1-2, with D possibly TRBD1 on 5 matching bases. The sequence derives from a middle-aged woman with COVID-19, enrolled during active disease. The CDR3 spells CASSEQESGYTF. In nucleotides, the CDR3 is TGTGCCAGCAGCGAACAGGAGAGTGGCTACACCTTC.